The 23 T cell receptor beta chains below all came from one sample that was sequenced in a study of T-cell reconstitution after alpha-beta-depleted transplantation in children. For TCRbeta, the library was prepared with unique molecular identifiers. TCRdb re-called the PCR reads with MiXCR, one entry per CDR3 protein. This table holds 95,000 to 150,000 distinct CDR3 sequences, about 21% found once. This sample comprised PBMCs, mostly from graft donor cells, obtained 180 days after TCRalphabeta/CD19-depleted stem cell transplant. These receptors came from a male patient under 10 years old who had a stem cell transplant for chronic granulomatous disease, so the T cells may come from the graft donor.

V is TRBV20-1 and J is TRBJ1-4, with D maybe TRBD1 (6 bases). The germline V gene has CDR1 DFQATT and CDR2 SNEGSKA (reference sequence). This CDR3 region has 14 residues. V was pared by 1 base and J by 2 bases, with 8 bases between. The CDR3 region has the DNA TGCAGTGCTAGAGTAGGGGGTACTAATGAAAAACTGTTTTTT. It yields the protein CSARVGGTNEKLFF.

J is TRBJ1-6 and V is TRBV20-1, with a possible D match to TRBD1 (6 bases). Germline V gene lookup returns CDR1 DFQATT and CDR2 SNEGSKA (reference sequence). The CDR3 sequence is 15 residues long. Trimming left V 3 bases short and J 9 bases short, with 18 bases between. The CDR3 DNA is TGCAGTGCTAGCTTTTATCAGGGGCCGAGTTCACCCCTCCACTTT. Translating it yields CSASFYQGPSSPLHF.

The chain couples TRBV5-1 to TRBJ2-4; D not certain. Per the germline V gene, CDR1 is SGHRS and CDR2 is YFSETQ. Trimming shortened V by 0 bases and J by 0 bases, and 1 base separated the two germline ends. The CDR3 covers 13 residues. In nucleotides, the CDR3 is TGCGCCAGCAGCTTGGAAGCCAAAAACATTCAGTACTTC. Amino acids: CASSLEAKNIQYF.

In its sample, this clonotype was seen a few times. The chain joins TRBV15 to TRBJ2-1; 8 bases align to TRBD2. V lost 0 bases and J lost 6; bases outside the gene matches: 10. Germline V gives CDR1 LNHNV, CDR2 YYDKDF (reference sequence). The CDR3 is made up of 17 amino acids. The CDR3 coding sequence is TGTGCCACCAGCAGAGATCCAGGGGCCCTAGCGGGCAATGAGCAGTTCTTC. Amino acid sequence: CATSRDPGALAGNEQFF.

The V gene is TRBV7-9, the J gene TRBJ2-1; D is unresolved. Trimming took 2 bases from V and 4 from J, leaving 9 bases between them. In germline, CDR1 is SEHNR, CDR2 FQNEAQ (reference sequence). The CDR3 consists of 14 residues. The CDR3 sequence is CASSLLDFYNEQFF. CDR3 nucleotide sequence: TGTGCCAGCAGCTTACTTGACTTTTACAATGAGCAGTTCTTC.

This clonotype came up many times. The V and J genes are TRBV6-1 and TRBJ1-1, with D possibly TRBD1 on 5 matching bases. Germline values: CDR1 MNHNS, CDR2 SASEGT. With 8 bases removed from V and 3 bases from J, the gap between germline ends came to 13 bases. The CDR3 contains 13 residues. This chain's CDR3 is CASRRDGDTEAFF. The CDR3 nucleotides are TGTGCCAGCCGCCGGGACGGAGACACTGAAGCTTTCTTT.

In this sample, this clonotype turned up a few times. V and J are TRBV12-3 or TRBV12-4 and TRBJ1-1; D not certain. The ends were cut back, 6 bases at V and 0 bases at J, with 8 bases in the middle. The CDR3 has 13 residues. Here the CDR3 DNA reads TGTGCCAGCAGACCAACAGTGAACACTGAAGCTTTCTTT. Residues: CASRPTVNTEAFF.

This clonotype has a handful of counts. The chain has TRBV5-1 and TRBJ2-1; D remains unclear. Germline assignment: CDR1 SGHRS and CDR2 YFSETQ. V was pared by 0 bases and J by 3 bases, with 7 bases between. The CDR3 extends over 14 amino acids. CDR3: CASSLAEIYNEQFF. For the CDR3, the DNA is TGCGCCAGCAGCTTGGCGGAAATCTACAATGAGCAGTTCTTC.

The V and J genes are TRBV5-1 and TRBJ2-3; D unclear. The V and J ends lost 3 bases and 2 bases respectively, with 7 bases between them. This CDR3 contains 13 residues. The germline V gene encodes CDR1 SGHRS and CDR2 YFSETQ. CDR3 in DNA: TGCGCCAGCAGCTATGACAACACAGATACGCAGTATTTT. Its protein is CASSYDNTDTQYF.

There are many counts of this clonotype. The chain carries TRBV20-1 and TRBJ2-5, with a tentative D call TRBD2 (5 bases). The CDR3 sequence is 12 residues long. Germline CDR1 is DFQATT and CDR2 is SNEGSKA (reference sequence). Trimming shortened V by 6 bases and J by 0 bases, and 8 bases separated the two germline ends. The CDR3, as DNA: TGCAGTGCACTAGACAACCAAGAGACCCAGTACTTC. This codes for CSALDNQETQYF.

This clonotype was observed a handful of times. The chain is built from TRBV12-3 or TRBV12-4 and TRBJ2-2; D gene ambiguous. The CDR3 length is 14 residues. V lost 10 bases, J lost 4 bases, and 16 bases lay in between. Written as DNA, the CDR3 is TGTGCCACCGGCGGTAGGGTAGGCACCGGGGAGCTGTTTTTT. It translates to CATGGRVGTGELFF.

The chain recombines TRBV5-1 with TRBJ2-7, with TRBD1 matching 7 bases. The germline gives CDR1 SGHRS, CDR2 YFSETQ. V was pared by 2 bases and J by 5 bases, with 7 bases of the junction left unmatched. The CDR3 totals 14 residues. The CDR3 spells CASSLAPTGNEQYF. CDR3 nucleotides: TGCGCCAGCAGCTTAGCACCGACAGGGAACGAGCAGTACTTC.

This chain connects TRBV5-1 to TRBJ2-7; D is undetermined. CDR1 and CDR2 (germline): SGHRS, YFSETQ. The V gene lost 7 bases and the J gene lost 5 bases, with 13 bases spanning the gap. CDR3 size: 12 residues. The CDR3 sequence is CASGFYGDEQYF. The CDR3 DNA reads as TGCGCCAGCGGATTCTACGGTGACGAGCAGTACTTC.

V is TRBV24-1 and J is TRBJ2-2; 7 bases are shared with TRBD2. CDR3 length: 16 residues. The germline gives CDR1 KGHDR, CDR2 SFDVKD. Trimming cost V 6 bases and J 0 bases; bases outside gene matches: 6. CDR3 sequence: CATSKQGGSNTGELFF. The CDR3 DNA sequence: TGTGCCACCAGTAAGCAGGGAGGGTCGAACACCGGGGAGCTGTTTTTT.

The chain joins TRBV12-3 or TRBV12-4 to TRBJ2-5; D is possibly TRBD1 (7 bases). The CDR3 length is 16 residues. V shed 6 bases and J shed 4 bases, with 21 bases lying between them. CDR3 bases: TGTGCCAGCAGCCGAGGCGGGACAGTGACGTTAGAGACCCAGTACTTC. Translation gives CASSRGGTVTLETQYF.

This clonotype was seen repeatedly, ten times or more. The chain employs TRBV9 and TRBJ2-7; unclear D gene. The CDR3 has 14 amino acids. Trimming removed 0 bases from V and 2 bases from J, with 9 bases in between. Germline V gene lookup returns CDR1 SGDLS and CDR2 YYNGEE. CDR3 DNA: TGTGCCAGCAGCGTAGCTCTCAGCCCCTACGAGCAGTACTTC. This translates into CASSVALSPYEQYF.

This clonotype was found many times. V gene TRBV9 combines with J gene TRBJ1-3; D perhaps matches TRBD1 (6 bases). Germline V gives CDR1 SGDLS, CDR2 YYNGEE. The germline V and J ends were trimmed by 1 base and 0 bases, with 14 bases remaining between them. The length of the CDR3 is 17 residues. The CDR3 region has the DNA TGTGCCAGCAGCGTAAGGGAAGGACAGTCCTCTGGAAACACCATATATTTT. Amino acids: CASSVREGQSSGNTIYF.

At least ten counts were recorded for this clonotype. This chain connects TRBV19 to TRBJ2-1, with D possibly matching TRBD2 (6 bases). CDR3 length: 17 residues. The germline V gene encodes CDR1 LNHDA and CDR2 SQIVND (reference sequence). V was trimmed by 7 bases and J by 4 bases, leaving 23 bases between them. The CDR3 spells CASKIGVGGVDYNEQFF. The DNA for the CDR3 is TGTGCCAGTAAAATAGGGGTAGGAGGGGTGGATTACAATGAGCAGTTCTTC. The entire variable domain, with the rest obtained from reference TRBV19 and TRBJ2-1, is as follows: DGGITQSPKYLFRKEGQNVTLSCEQNLNHDAMYWYRQDPGQGLRLIYYSQIVNDFQKGDIAEGYSVSREKKESFPLTVTSAQKNPTAFYLCASKIGVGGVDYNEQFFGPGTRLTVL.

This clonotype has just a few counts. The chain has TRBV4-3 and TRBJ1-2; D remains ambiguous. This CDR3 is built from 15 residues. Trimming removed 1 base at V and 2 bases at J, with 11 bases between. In germline, CDR1 is LGHNA, CDR2 YSLEER. CDR3 loop: CASSQATGLNYGYTF. DNA of the CDR3: TGCGCCAGCAGCCAAGCGACGGGTCTAAACTATGGCTACACCTTC.

The chain uses TRBV9 and TRBJ2-1, with a tentative D call TRBD1 (5 bases). Germline CDR1 reads SGDLS; CDR2 reads YYNGEE. Trimming shortened V by 0 bases and J by 8 bases, and 9 bases separated the two germline ends. CDR3 size: 13 residues. The chain's CDR3 is CASSVVTAYEQFF. The CDR3 DNA is TGTGCCAGCAGCGTAGTGACAGCGTATGAGCAGTTCTTC.

This clonotype came up many times. The V and J genes are TRBV20-1 and TRBJ1-5, with D tentatively TRBD1 (6 bases). The CDR3 totals 14 residues. CDR1 and CDR2 from the germline V gene are DFQATT and SNEGSKA (reference sequence). The germline V and J ends were trimmed by 0 bases and 6 bases, with 12 bases remaining between them. CDR3 in amino acids: CSARERGGLQPQHF. CDR3 coding DNA: TGCAGTGCTAGAGAAAGGGGGGGACTTCAGCCCCAGCATTTT.

V gene TRBV12-3 or TRBV12-4 combines with J gene TRBJ2-3; D possibly corresponds to TRBD2 (6 bases). The V end was cut by 3 bases, the J end by 0 bases, with 10 bases between. CDR3 length: 15 residues. Here the CDR3 DNA reads TGTGCCAGCAGTTTTCGCGGGGCTAGCACAGATACGCAGTATTTT. The encoded protein is CASSFRGASTDTQYF.

The chain is built from TRBV19 and TRBJ2-2; 13 nucleotides line up with TRBD2. This CDR3 contains 16 residues. Germline V gene data show CDR1 as LNHDA and CDR2 as SQIVND (reference sequence). Trimming took 5 bases from V and 7 from J; bases not matched to a gene: 7. As DNA, the CDR3 is TGTGCCAGTAGTGTTACTAGCGGGGGGGCCTTCGGGGAGCTGTTTTTT. This translates into CASSVTSGGAFGELFF.